Following are 9 T cell receptor beta chains from one sample sequenced in a study of CD8+ T cells in alopecia areata. Investigators isolated RNA and reverse transcribed it into cDNA to act as the sequencing template. Data came from immunoSEQ multiplex PCR; TCRdb stores just in-frame clones and leaves some out. The data hold 220,000 or so clones, with about three fifths observed a single time. The sample consisted of CD4+ T cells sorted from blood, taken at week 0. All receptors derive from a human donor with alopecia areata.

This sequence joins TRBV7-9 and TRBJ2-3, with D perhaps TRBD2 (6 bases). Trimming pared 5 bases from V and 0 bases from J, leaving 18 bases between. This CDR3 is 17 amino acids long. CDR1 is SEHNR and CDR2 is FQNEAQ in the germline V gene (reference sequence). Written as DNA, the CDR3 is TGTGCCAGCAGCGAGAGGAAGCGCGCGGGGAGCACAGATACGCAGTATTTT. It specifies CASSERKRAGSTDTQYF.

The chain uses TRBV4-2 and TRBJ1-1, with D unresolved. V gave up 2 bases and J gave up 7 bases, with 11 bases separating them. In germline, CDR1 is LGHNA, CDR2 YNFKEQ. The CDR3 contains 13 residues. The CDR3 coding sequence is TGTGCCAGCAGCCAATCTTTTGACTTTGAAGCTTTCTTT. Translated: CASSQSFDFEAFF.

The chain links TRBV2 to TRBJ1-2; 8 bases line up with TRBD1. J was trimmed by 8 bases and V by 6 bases; bases with no gene match: 11. The CDR3 is 14 amino acids. Germline V CDR1 and CDR2: SNHLY, FYNNEI. CDR3 DNA: TGTGCCAGCAGGCCCGACGGACAGGGAGGAGGCTACACCTTC. Protein: CASRPDGQGGGYTF.

V and J are TRBV13 and TRBJ2-2; 9 nucleotides agree with TRBD2. The V gene end was trimmed by 5 bases and the J gene end by 2 bases; junction bases not matched to a gene: 3. Germline CDR1 and CDR2: PRHDT and FYEKMQ (reference sequence). The CDR3 length is 15 residues. CDR3 in amino acids: CASSRGGANTGELFF. In DNA, the CDR3 is TGTGCCAGCAGCCGCGGGGGGGCTAACACCGGGGAGCTGTTTTTT.

V and J are TRBV28 and TRBJ1-1, with 8 bases aligning to TRBD1. Germline V gives CDR1 MDHEN, CDR2 SYDVKM. The CDR3 consists of 15 residues. The junction had 10 bases not matched to a gene; V was cut back by 6 bases and J by 4 bases. The CDR3, as DNA: TGTGCCAGCAGACCCCCTGGACAGGGAGGCACTGAAGCTTTCTTT. Encoded protein: CASRPPGQGGTEAFF.

This rearrangement joins TRBV30 to TRBJ2-7, with 11 positions matching TRBD2. The CDR3 has 13 amino acids. V was clipped by 8 bases and J by 2 bases; unmatched bases: 5. Germline CDR1 reads GTSNPN; CDR2 reads SVGIG (reference sequence). CDR3: CALATSGAYEQYF. The CDR3 DNA sequence: TGTGCCCTGGCGACTAGCGGGGCCTACGAGCAGTACTTC. Filled out from reference TRBV30 and TRBJ2-7, the complete variable domain reads SQTIHQWPATLVQPVGSPLSLECTVEGTSNPNLYWYRQAAGRGLQLLFYSVGIGQISSEVPQNLSASRPQDRQFILSSKKLLLSDSGFYLCALATSGAYEQYFGPGTRLTVT.

This clone was counted once. The CDR3 nucleotides are TGTGCCAGCAGCCAAGACTTGCATGCTTATGGCTACACCTTC. This encodes CASSQDLHAYGYTF. The chain combines TRBV14 with TRBJ1-2; D is unclear. CDR1 is SGHDN and CDR2 is FVKESK in the germline V gene. The CDR3 extends over 14 amino acids. The V gene lost 0 bases and the J gene lost 5 bases, with 10 bases spanning the gap. Drawing the rest from reference TRBV14 and TRBJ1-2, the complete variable domain is EAGVTQFPSHSVIEKGQTVTLRCDPISGHDNLYWYRRVMGKEIKFLLHFVKESKQDESGMPNNRFLAERTGGTYSTLKVQPAELEDSGVYFCASSQDLHAYGYTFGSGTRLTVV.

This sequence joins TRBV4-1 and TRBJ1-1; D is uncertain. Germline loops: CDR1 MGHRA, CDR2 YSYEKL. This CDR3 is built from 16 residues. V lost 1 base to trimming and J lost 4 bases, with 16 bases between them. The CDR3 loop is CASSQVWIVKTTEAFF. The CDR3 DNA reads TGCGCCAGCAGCCAAGTTTGGATCGTGAAGACCACTGAAGCTTTCTTT.

The chain couples TRBV4-1 to TRBJ2-1; D possibly uses TRBD1 or TRBD2 (6 bases each). From germline, CDR1 is MGHRA and CDR2 YSYEKL. With 10 bases removed from V and 6 bases from J, the gap between germline ends came to 16 bases. The CDR3 covers 13 residues. The CDR3 DNA sequence: TGCGCCACCAGTAATCGGGGGCCCAATGAGCAGTTCTTC. As protein: CATSNRGPNEQFF.